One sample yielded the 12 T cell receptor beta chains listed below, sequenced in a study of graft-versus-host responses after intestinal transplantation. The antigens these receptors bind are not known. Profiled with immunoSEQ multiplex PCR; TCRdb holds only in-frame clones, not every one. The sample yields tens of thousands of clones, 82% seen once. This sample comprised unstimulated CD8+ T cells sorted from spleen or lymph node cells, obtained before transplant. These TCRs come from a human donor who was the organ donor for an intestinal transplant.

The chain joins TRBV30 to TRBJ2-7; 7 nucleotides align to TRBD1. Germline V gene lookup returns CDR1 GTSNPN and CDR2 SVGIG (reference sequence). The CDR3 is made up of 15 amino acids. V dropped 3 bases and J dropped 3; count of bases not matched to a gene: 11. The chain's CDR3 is CAWSLSGQGVYEQYF. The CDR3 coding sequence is TGTGCCTGGAGCCTTTCGGGGCAGGGGGTCTACGAGCAGTACTTC.

The DNA of the CDR3 is TGCGCCAGCAGCCAAGATGGGGGCGCCGGGGAGCTGTTTTTT. Translation gives CASSQDGGAGELFF. The chain combines TRBV4-1 with TRBJ2-2; maybe TRBD1 (6 bases). There are 14 residues in the CDR3. CDR1 is MGHRA, CDR2 YSYEKL, per germline. Between the trimmed V and J ends, which lost 0 bases and 6 bases, there was a span of 8 bases.

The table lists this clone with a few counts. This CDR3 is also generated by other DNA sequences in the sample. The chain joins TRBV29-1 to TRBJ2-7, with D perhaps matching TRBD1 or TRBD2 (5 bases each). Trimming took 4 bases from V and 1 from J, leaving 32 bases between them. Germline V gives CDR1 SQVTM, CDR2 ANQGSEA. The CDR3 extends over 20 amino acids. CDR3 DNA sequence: TGCAGCGTTGGGGGCCCAGGGTCCTACCGATCCGGGGCGGGTTCCTACGAGCAGTACTTC. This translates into CSVGGPGSYRSGAGSYEQYF.

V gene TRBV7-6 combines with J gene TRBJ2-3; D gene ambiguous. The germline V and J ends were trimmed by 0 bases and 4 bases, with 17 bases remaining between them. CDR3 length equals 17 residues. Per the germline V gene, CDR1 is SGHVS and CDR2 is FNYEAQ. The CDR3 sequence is CASSLAVKVVPPDTQYF. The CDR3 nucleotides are TGTGCCAGCAGCTTAGCTGTCAAAGTAGTCCCCCCAGATACGCAGTATTTT.

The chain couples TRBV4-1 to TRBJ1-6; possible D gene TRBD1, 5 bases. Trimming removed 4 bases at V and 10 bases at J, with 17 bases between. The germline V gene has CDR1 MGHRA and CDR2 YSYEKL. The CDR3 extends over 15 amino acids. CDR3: CASSPGKYRNSPLHF. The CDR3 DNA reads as TGCGCCAGCAGCCCGGGGAAATACAGGAACTCACCCCTCCACTTT.

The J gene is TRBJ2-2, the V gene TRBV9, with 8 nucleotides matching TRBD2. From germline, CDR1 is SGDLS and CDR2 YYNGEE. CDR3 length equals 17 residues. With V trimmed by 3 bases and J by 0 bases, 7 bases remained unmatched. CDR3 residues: CASSENSGTANTGELFF. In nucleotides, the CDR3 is TGTGCCAGCAGCGAGAATAGCGGGACCGCGAACACCGGGGAGCTGTTTTTT. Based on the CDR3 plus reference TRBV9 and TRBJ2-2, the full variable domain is DSGVTQTPKHLITATGQRVTLRCSPRSGDLSVYWYQQSLDQGLQFLIQYYNGEERAKGNILERFSAQQFPDLHSELNLSSLELGDSALYFCASSENSGTANTGELFFGEGSRLTVL.

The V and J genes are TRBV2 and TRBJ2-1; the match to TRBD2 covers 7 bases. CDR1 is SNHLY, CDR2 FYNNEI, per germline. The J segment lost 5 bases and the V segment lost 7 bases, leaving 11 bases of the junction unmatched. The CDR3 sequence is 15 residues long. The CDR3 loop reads CASILRDYLNNEQFF. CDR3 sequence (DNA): TGTGCCAGCATCCTCCGGGACTACCTCAACAATGAGCAGTTCTTC.

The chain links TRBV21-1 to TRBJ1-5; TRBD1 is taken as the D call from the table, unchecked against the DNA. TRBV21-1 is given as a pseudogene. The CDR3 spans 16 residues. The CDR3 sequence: CASSNALGTSNQPQHF. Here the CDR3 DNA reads TGTGCCAGCAGCAATGCTCTAGGGACATCTAATCAGCCCCAGCATTTT.

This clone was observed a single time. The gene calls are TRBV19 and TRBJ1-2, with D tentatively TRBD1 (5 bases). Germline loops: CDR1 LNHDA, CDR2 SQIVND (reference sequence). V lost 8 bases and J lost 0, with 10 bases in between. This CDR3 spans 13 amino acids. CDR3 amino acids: CASRDRANYGYTF. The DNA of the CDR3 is TGTGCCAGTCGGGACCGAGCTAACTATGGCTACACCTTC.

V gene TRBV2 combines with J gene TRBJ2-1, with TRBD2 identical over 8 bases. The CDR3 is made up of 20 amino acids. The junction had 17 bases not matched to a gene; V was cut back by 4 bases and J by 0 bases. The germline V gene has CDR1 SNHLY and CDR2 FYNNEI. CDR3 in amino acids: CASSGWSGGILRSSYNEQFF. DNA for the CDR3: TGTGCCAGCAGTGGATGGAGCGGGGGCATTTTACGGAGCTCCTACAATGAGCAGTTCTTC. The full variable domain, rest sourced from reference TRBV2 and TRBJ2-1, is EPEVTQTPSHQVTQMGQEVILRCVPISNHLYFYWYRQILGQKVEFLVSFYNNEISEKSEIFDDQFSVERPDGSNFTLKIRSTKLEDSAMYFCASSGWSGGILRSSYNEQFFGPGTRLTVL.

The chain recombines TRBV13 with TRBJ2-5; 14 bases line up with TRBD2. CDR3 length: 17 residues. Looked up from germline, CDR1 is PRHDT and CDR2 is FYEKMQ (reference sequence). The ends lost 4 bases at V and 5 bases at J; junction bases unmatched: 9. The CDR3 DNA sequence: TGTGCCAGCAGCTCCCGACTAGCGGGGGGGCCTTTTGAGACCCAGTACTTC. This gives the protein CASSSRLAGGPFETQYF.

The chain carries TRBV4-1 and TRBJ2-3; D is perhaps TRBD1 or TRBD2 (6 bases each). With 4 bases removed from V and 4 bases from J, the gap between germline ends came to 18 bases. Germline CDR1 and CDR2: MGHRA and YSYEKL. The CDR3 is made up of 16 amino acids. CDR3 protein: CASSPSGGGLADTQYF. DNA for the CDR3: TGCGCCAGCAGCCCCAGTGGAGGGGGTCTCGCAGATACGCAGTATTTT.